This TCR beta chain was retrieved from a study of cytotoxic CD8 clonotypes in ibrutinib-treated CLL. Study overall: Enrolment comprised some twelve relapsed/refractory and over 14 treatment-naive patients; 17 to 18 were IGHV unmutated.

General observations from the study: Sampling schedules were unmatched across sustained-remission and progressing patients.

Produced via immunoSEQ multiplex PCR; TCRdb's table is partial and in-frame only. The sample carries hundreds of thousands of clones, about three quarters recorded once. This clone was counted between two and nine times. The target antigen is unknown. Sequencing was performed on PBMCs, taken after 24 months of ibrutinib treatment. The clonotype comes from a human donor with chronic lymphocytic leukemia.

The CDR3, as DNA: TGCGCCAGCAGCTTAGGGAAGGACACTGAAGCTTTCTTT. This sequence encodes CASSLGKDTEAFF. This chain joins TRBV5-1 and TRBJ1-1; D ambiguous. The CDR3 sequence is 13 residues long. The V gene's germline CDR1 is SGHRS and CDR2 YFSETQ. V was clipped by 2 bases and J by 3 bases, with 8 bases between them.